Here is one T cell receptor (beta chain) with its context. The target antigen is unknown. These data originate in a study of cytomegalovirus exposure and HLA in healthy donors. On the study more broadly: The 110 or so validation repertoires used a platform that matched the one used for the approximately 610 first-cohort repertoires, as a later analysis reported.

TCRdb's copy holds only in-frame clones and misses some; the assay was immunoSEQ multiplex PCR. This table has roughly 330,000 clones, roughly 90% appearing once. Study results and caveats: The study labeled roughly 160 TCR beta chains cytomegalovirus-associated. Most TCR sequences were seen very rarely across donors, but some public TCRs occurred in many.

This sequence was found in a woman in her 30s in good health and CMV-seropositive. The sequenced sample consisted of PBMCs.

The CDR3 DNA is TGCGCCAGCAGCGTGGGACAGTCCTACGAGCAGTACTTC. This sequence encodes CASSVGQSYEQYF. This sequence joins TRBV5-1 and TRBJ2-7; 7 nucleotides match TRBD1. The ends lost 4 bases at V and 1 base at J; junction bases unmatched: 2. This CDR3 region has 13 residues. Germline V gene data show CDR1 as SGHRS and CDR2 as YFSETQ.